The source of this T cell receptor (beta chain) is a study of blood T cell repertoires in COVID-19 (dated by TCRdb to 2019 to 2021). Regarding the complete study: The collaborator samples originated in the United States, Italy and Spain and spanned the acute and convalescent phases of COVID-19. The material from the prospective study consisted of cDNA or gDNA derived from T cells, B-cell-depleted T cells, or PBMCs. Deeply sampled blood TCRbeta repertoires from subjects exposed to, actively infected with, or recovered from COVID-19 were included in the dataset. The repertoires were released in a freely available public database meant as a resource for research on the immune response to SARS-CoV-2. The samples were drawn from two sources: the first 160 participants of the ongoing ImmuneRACE study, and 1,254 subjects contributed by 6 global collaborators. Nearly every sample came with metadata listing a de-identified subject ID, COVID-19 status, age in years and sex. Where available, HLA class I and class II types were taken from metadata supplied by the sample provider and were not determined by assay-based typing.

What the research found in general, with its limitations: Clinical and demographic metadata were provided uncurated, with the amount varying by source and participant.

Each collaborating institution followed its own protocols to collect whole blood in K2EDTA tubes. For TCRbeta analysis, collaborator samples were shipped as frozen whole blood, as isolated PBMCs, or as DNA extracted from either sample type. The immunoSEQ Assay, a bias-controlled multiplex PCR, was used to amplify TCRbeta CDR3 regions from genomic DNA. The source study handled its data this way. The number of nucleated cells in each sample was estimated by amplification of reference gene primers within the assay. Sequence reads were collapsed and filtered to measure the absolute abundance of every unique TCRbeta CDR3 rearrangement. Productive Simpson clonality was computed per sample as the square root of Simpson's diversity index over productive rearrangements. Drawn from immuneACCESS, this table holds only the in-frame rearrangements with V and J called that TCRdb kept. Clones are partly lost; checked studies trace under half to an unresolved V gene and leave the rest unexplained. V, J and clone size reflect that table, while D and trimming were determined from the DNA. This sample holds some 100,000 clones; around 87% were observed only once. Together, the top ten hold 15% to 20% of the sample.

A note on this clone: Its recognized antigen is unknown. Qualities for individual bases were not recorded, and no much larger clone is one base off.

Sequenced sample: peripheral blood. The sequence was collected from a human donor in a cohort sampled during active COVID-19.

The nucleotide sequence is TGCGCCAGCAGCCACGGGACAGGGGATATCTATGGCTACACCTTC. Its coded protein is CASSHGTGDIYGYTF. The V and J segments used are TRBV4-3 and TRBJ1-2, with TRBD1 identical over 10 junction bases. The germline V gene sets CDR1 to LGHNA and CDR2 to YSLEER. The CDR3 starts with the cysteine, ends with the phenylalanine, and has 15 residues. Just the 45-base CDR3 DNA is kept, in frame starting at base 1. Trimming takes 3 bases off V and 4 bases off J; junction bases not matched to a gene: 5.